This T cell receptor (beta chain) is drawn from a study of T cell changes during pregnancy in multiple sclerosis. The CDR3 spans 14 residues. This clone was found a few times. Generated by immunoSEQ multiplex PCR, the TCRdb table keeps only in-frame clones and is missing some. The top ten clones hold around 0.92% of a sample with more than 100,000 clones, about 91% of them seen once. This sequence originates from a female donor with multiple sclerosis, enrolled in a pregnancy study. The V gene is TRBV21-1, the J gene TRBJ2-1; the DNA was not compared with TRBD2, the D call given in the table. TRBV21-1 is a listed pseudogene. This specimen was peripheral blood, taken after pregnancy. CDR3 loop: CASSKTSGSNEQFF. As DNA, the CDR3 is TGTGCCAGCAGCAAAACTAGCGGGAGCAATGAGCAGTTCTTC.